The subject of this entry is one T cell receptor (beta chain). This clonotype has a handful of counts. Its antigen is unknown. Per-base qualities were not stored, and no clone one base away is much larger. The data originate from a study (dated by TCRdb to about 2016). Context from the whole study: The origins of HIV persistence were investigated in individuals who naturally controlled HIV infection.

V is reduced by 0 bases and J by 7 bases, leaving a spacing of 11 bases between them. The germline V gene (reference sequence) gives CDR1 as SGHNT and CDR2 as YYREEE. The CDR3 runs 14 residues from the cysteine to the phenylalanine. Only the CDR3 region is kept as DNA, spanning 42 bases read in frame from base 1. Library preparation was by 5' RACE. The sequencing machine was an Illumina HiSeq 2000. TCRdb cleaned the public reads at Q25 with fastp, built clones with MiXCR and kept in-frame beta chains. Each entry is one CDR3 protein sequence, shown with its most common DNA and genes. This sample holds 2,500 to 3,500 distinct CDR3 sequences; around 6.5% were observed only once. Jointly, the top ten make up approximately 6.5% of the sample.

This TCR was recovered from a female donor with HIV. The rearranged chain carries TRBV5-4 and TRBJ2-1; TRBD2 is a possible D gene, resting on 6 matching bases. Material: total memory T cells from blood PBMCs. Sample cell subset or site, as interpreted from the label and publication: transitional memory CD4+ T cells. The DNA reads TGTGCCAGCAGCTTGGGGGAGGCAGCTAATGAGCAGTTCTTC. Translation gives CASSLGEAANEQFF.